This T cell receptor (beta chain) was observed in a study of CD8 T cells in ankylosing spondylitis. Study-level results: A TCR beta motif of roughly eight highly homologous variants appeared characteristic of ankylosing spondylitis blood. Researchers reportedly found disease-linked clones significantly enriched in matched ankylosing spondylitis synovial fluid. In the blood and synovial fluid of reactive arthritis, some motif variants had been previously reported.

In its sample, this clonotype was seen many times. Its target is unknown. Using quantitative 5'-RACE with molecular barcodes, the authors made TCR beta libraries. TCRdb reprocessed the 5' RACE reads with MiXCR, giving one entry per CDR3 protein. The table has roughly 160,000 distinct CDR3 sequences, roughly 10% seen once. The TCR sequence derives from a female donor with ankylosing spondylitis or in good health (not recorded which). The specimen was blood, either unsorted or a sorted T cell fraction (not recorded which).

Written as DNA, the CDR3 is TGCAGCGTTCCGGCGGGAGCGTATAATGAGCAGTTCTTC. This sequence encodes CSVPAGAYNEQFF. V usage is TRBV29-1 and J usage is TRBJ2-1, with 7 bases matching TRBD2. There are 13 residues in the CDR3. J lost 7 bases, V lost 5 bases, and 8 bases had no gene match. In germline, CDR1 is SQVTM, CDR2 ANQGSEA.